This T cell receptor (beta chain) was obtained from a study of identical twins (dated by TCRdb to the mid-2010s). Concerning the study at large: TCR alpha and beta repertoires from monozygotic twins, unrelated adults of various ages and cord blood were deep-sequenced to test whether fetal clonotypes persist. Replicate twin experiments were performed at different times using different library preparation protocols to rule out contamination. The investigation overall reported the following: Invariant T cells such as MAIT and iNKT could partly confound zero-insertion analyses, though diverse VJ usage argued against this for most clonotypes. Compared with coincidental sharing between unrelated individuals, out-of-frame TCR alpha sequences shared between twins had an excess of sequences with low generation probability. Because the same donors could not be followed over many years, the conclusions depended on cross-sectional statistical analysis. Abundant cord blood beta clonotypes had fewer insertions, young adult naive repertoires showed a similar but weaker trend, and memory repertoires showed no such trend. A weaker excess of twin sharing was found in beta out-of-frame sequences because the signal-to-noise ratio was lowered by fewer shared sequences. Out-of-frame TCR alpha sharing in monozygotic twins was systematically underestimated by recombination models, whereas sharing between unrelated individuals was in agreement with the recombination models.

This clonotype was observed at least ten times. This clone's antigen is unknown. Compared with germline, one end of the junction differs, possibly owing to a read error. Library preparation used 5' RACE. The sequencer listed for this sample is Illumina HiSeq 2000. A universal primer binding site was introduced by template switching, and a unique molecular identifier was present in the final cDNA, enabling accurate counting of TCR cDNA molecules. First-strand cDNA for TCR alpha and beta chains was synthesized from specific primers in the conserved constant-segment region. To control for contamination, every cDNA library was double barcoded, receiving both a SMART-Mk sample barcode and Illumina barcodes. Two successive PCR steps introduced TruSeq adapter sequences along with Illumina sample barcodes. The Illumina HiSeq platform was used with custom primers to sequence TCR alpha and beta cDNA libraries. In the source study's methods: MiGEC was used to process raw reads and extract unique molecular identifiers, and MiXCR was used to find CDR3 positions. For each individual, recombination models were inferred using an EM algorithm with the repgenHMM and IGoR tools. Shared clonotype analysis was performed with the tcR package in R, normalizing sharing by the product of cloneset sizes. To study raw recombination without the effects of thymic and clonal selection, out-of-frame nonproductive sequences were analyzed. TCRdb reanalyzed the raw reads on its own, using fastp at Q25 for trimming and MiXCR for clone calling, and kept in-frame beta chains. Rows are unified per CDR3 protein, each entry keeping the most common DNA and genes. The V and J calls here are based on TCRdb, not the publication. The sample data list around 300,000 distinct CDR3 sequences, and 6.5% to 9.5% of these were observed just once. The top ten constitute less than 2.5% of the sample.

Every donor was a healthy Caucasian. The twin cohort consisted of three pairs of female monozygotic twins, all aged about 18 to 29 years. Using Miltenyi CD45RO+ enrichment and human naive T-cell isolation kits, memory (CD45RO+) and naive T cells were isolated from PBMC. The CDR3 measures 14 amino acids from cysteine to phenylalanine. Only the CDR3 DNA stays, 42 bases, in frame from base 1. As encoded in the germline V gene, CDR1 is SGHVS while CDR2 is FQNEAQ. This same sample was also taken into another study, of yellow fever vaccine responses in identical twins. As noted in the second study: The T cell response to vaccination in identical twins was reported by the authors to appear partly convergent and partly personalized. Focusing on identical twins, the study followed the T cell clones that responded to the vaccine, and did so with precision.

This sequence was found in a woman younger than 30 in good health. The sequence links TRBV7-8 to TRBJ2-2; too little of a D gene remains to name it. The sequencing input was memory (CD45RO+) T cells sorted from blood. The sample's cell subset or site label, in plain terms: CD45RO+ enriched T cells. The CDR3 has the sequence CASSSAKNPGELFF. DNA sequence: TGTGCCAGCAGCTCCGCTAAGAACCCCGGGGAGCTGTTTTTT.